The clone carrying this TCR beta chain was detected ten times or more. V was pared by 2 bases and J by 6 bases, with 11 bases between. CDR3 size: 15 residues. Germline lookup yields CDR1 WSHSY and CDR2 SAAADI. A single record per CDR3 protein comes from TCRdb applying MiXCR to the RT-PCR reads. The sample has fewer than 800,000 distinct CDR3 sequences; around 14% are singletons. Sequenced input: memory CD4+ T cells from blood. This chain links TRBV10-2 with TRBJ1-6; D not resolved. The sequence came from a female donor in good health, serving as a healthy control. DNA of the CDR3: TGCGCCAGCAGTGAGATTGCAGGAGGTAATTCACCCCTCCACTTT. Encoded protein: CASSEIAGGNSPLHF.